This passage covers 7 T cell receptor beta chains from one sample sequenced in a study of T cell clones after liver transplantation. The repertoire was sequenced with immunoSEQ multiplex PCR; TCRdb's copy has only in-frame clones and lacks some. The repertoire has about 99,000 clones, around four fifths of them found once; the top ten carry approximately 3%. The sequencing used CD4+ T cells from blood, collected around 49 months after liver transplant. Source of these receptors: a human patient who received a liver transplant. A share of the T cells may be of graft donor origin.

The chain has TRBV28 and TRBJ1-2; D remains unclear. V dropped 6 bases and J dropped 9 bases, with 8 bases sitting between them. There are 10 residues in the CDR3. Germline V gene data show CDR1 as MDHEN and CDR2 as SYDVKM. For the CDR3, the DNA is TGTGCCAGCAGATCGATGAGCTACACCTTC. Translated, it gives CASRSMSYTF.

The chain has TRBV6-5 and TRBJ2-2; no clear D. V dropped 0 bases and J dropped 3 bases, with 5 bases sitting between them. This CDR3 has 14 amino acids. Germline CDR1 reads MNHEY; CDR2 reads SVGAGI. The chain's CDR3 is CASSYSGYTGELFF. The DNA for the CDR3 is TGTGCCAGCAGTTACTCAGGGTACACCGGGGAGCTGTTTTTT.

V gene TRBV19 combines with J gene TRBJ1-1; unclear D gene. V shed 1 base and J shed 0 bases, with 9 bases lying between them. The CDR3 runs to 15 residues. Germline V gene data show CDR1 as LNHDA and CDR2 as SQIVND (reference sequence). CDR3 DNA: TGTGCCAGTAGTATAGGCGGAGTTATGAACACTGAAGCTTTCTTT. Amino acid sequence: CASSIGGVMNTEAFF.

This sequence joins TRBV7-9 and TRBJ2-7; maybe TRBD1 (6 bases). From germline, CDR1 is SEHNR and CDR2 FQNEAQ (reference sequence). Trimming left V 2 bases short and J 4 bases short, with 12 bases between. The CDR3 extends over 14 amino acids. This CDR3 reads CASSLTAGEYEQYF. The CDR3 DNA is TGTGCCAGCAGCTTAACGGCAGGGGAATACGAGCAGTACTTC.

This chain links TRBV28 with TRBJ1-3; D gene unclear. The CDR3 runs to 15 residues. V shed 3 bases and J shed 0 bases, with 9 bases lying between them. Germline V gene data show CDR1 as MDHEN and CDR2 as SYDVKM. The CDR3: CASSFGAASGNTIYF. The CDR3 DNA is TGTGCCAGCAGTTTTGGCGCGGCCTCTGGAAACACCATATATTTT. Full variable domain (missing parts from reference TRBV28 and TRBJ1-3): DVKVTQSSRYLVKRTGEKVFLECVQDMDHENMFWYRQDPGLGLRLIYFSYDVKMKEKGDIPEGYSVSREKKERFSLILESASTNQTSMYLCASSFGAASGNTIYFGEGSWLTVV.

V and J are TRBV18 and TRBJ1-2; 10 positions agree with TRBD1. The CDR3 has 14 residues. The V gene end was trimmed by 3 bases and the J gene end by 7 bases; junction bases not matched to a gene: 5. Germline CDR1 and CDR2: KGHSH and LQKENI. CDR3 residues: CASSPQGQGIGYTF. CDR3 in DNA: TGTGCCAGCTCACCCCAGGGACAGGGGATTGGCTACACCTTC. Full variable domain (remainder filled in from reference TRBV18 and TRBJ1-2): NAGVMQNPRHLVRRRGQEARLRCSPMKGHSHVYWYRQLPEEGLKFMVYLQKENIIDESGMPKERFSAEFPKEGPSILRIQQVVRGDSAAYFCASSPQGQGIGYTFGSGTRLTVV.

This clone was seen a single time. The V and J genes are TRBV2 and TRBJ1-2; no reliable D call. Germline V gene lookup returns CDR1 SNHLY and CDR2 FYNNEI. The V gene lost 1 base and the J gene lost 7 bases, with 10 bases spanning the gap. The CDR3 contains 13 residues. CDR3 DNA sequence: TGTGCCAGCAGTGAAGGCAGATTGGCTGGCTACACCTTC. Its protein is CASSEGRLAGYTF.